This T cell receptor (beta chain) was captured in a study of blood T cell repertoires in COVID-19. Sequencing was performed with immunoSEQ multiplex PCR; in TCRdb, only in-frame clones are kept and a portion is missing. In the table there are under 250,000 clones, approximately 88% of which are singletons. This CDR3 has 16 amino acids. V trimming: 4 bases; J trimming: 9 bases; junction bases outside the gene matches: 11. CDR1 MDHEN and CDR2 SYDVKM come from the germline V gene. This receptor was identified in a woman aged 40-49 years who had been exposed to COVID-19. Specimen: PBMCs or T cells enriched from blood (not recorded which). The chain has TRBV28 and TRBJ1-6; TRBD1 agrees at 8 bases. The CDR3 loop reads CASSSHHRGLGSPLHF. In DNA, the CDR3 is TGTGCCAGCAGTTCTCATCACAGGGGGTTAGGTTCACCCCTCCACTTT.